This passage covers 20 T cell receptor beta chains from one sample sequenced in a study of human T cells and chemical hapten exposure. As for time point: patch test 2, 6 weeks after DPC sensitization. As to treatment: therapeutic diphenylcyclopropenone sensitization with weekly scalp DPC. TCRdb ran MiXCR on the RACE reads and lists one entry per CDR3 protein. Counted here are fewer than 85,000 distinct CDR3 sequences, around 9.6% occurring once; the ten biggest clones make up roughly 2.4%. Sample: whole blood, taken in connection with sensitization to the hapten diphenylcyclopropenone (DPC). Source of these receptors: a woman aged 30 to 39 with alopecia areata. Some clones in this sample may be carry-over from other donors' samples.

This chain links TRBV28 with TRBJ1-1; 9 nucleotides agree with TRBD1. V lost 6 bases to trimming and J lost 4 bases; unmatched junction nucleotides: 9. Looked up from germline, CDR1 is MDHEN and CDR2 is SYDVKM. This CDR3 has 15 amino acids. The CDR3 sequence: CASRLQGAGGTEAFF. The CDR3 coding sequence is TGTGCCAGCAGGCTACAGGGGGCCGGGGGCACTGAAGCTTTCTTT.

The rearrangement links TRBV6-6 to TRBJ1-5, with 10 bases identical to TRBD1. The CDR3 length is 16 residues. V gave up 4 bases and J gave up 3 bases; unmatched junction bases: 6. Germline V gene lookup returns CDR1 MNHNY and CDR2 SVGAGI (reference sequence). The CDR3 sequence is CASSFDRGLDNQPQHF. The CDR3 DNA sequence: TGTGCCAGCAGTTTTGACAGGGGGCTGGACAATCAGCCCCAGCATTTT.

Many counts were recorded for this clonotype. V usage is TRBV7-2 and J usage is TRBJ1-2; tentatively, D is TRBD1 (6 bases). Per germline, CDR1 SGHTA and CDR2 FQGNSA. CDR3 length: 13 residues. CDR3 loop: CACRGATNYGYTF. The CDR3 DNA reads TGTGCTTGCCGGGGGGCTACTAACTATGGCTACACCTTC.

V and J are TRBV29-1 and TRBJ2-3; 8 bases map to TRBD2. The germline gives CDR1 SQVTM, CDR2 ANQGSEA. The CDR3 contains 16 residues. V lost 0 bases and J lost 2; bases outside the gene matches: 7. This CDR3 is CSVEDGLAGHTDTQYF. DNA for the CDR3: TGCAGCGTTGAAGATGGGCTAGCGGGCCACACAGATACGCAGTATTTT.

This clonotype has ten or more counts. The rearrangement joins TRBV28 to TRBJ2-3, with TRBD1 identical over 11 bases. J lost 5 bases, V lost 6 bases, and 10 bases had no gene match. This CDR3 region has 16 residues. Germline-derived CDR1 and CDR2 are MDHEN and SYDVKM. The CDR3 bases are TGTGCCAGCAGCAGTACTGGGACAGGGGGAGGAGATACGCAGTATTTT. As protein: CASSSTGTGGGDTQYF.

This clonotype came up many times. The CDR3 is CASSLAPSGQETQYF. The DNA for the CDR3 is TGTGCCAGCAGCTTAGCACCTAGCGGCCAAGAGACCCAGTACTTC. The rearrangement uses TRBV7-9 and TRBJ2-5; 7 bases align to TRBD2. The CDR3 consists of 15 residues. Losses at the gene ends were 0 bases for V and 1 base for J; bases not matched to a gene: 2. Germline loops: CDR1 SEHNR, CDR2 FQNEAQ (reference sequence).

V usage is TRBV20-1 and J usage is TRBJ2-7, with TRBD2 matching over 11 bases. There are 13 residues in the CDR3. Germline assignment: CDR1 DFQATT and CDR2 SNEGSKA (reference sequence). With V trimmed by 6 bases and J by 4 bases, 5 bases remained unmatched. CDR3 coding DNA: TGCAGTGCAAGAACTAGCGGGGGTTACGAGCAGTACTTC. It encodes CSARTSGGYEQYF.

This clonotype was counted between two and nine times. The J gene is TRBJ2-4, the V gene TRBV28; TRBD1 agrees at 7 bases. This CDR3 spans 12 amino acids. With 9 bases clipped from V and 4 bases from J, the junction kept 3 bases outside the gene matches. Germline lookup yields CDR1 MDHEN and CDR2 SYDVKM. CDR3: CARKDRKNIQYF. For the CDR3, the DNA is TGTGCCAGAAAGGACAGGAAAAACATTCAGTACTTC.

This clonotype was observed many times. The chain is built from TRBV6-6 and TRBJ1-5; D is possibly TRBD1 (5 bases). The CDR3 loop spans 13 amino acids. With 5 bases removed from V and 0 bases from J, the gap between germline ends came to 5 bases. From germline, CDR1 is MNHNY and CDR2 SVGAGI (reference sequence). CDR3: CASSRGSNQPQHF. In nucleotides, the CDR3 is TGTGCCAGCAGTAGGGGTAGCAATCAGCCCCAGCATTTT.

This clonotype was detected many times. CDR3 DNA sequence: TGTGCCAGCAGCTTGAGGTCCGGACAGGTTGGTGAGCAGTTCTTC. Translating gives CASSLRSGQVGEQFF. V is TRBV5-5 and J is TRBJ2-1; 7 bases line up with TRBD1. This CDR3 spans 15 amino acids. The trim removed 1 base at V and 9 bases at J, leaving 10 bases unmatched. Germline V lookup: CDR1 SGHKS, CDR2 YYEKEE (reference sequence).

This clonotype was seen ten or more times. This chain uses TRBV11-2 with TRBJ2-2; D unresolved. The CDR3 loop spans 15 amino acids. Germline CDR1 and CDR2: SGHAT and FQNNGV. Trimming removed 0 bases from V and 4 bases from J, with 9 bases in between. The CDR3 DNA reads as TGTGCCAGCAGCTTAGAGGTGTGGTCCACCGGGGAGCTGTTTTTT. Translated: CASSLEVWSTGELFF.

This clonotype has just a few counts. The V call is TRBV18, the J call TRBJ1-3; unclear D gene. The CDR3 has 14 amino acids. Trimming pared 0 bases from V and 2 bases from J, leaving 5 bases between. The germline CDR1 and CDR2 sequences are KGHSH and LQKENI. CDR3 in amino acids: CASSPPGTGNTIYF. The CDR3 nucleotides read TGTGCCAGCTCACCACCGGGAACTGGAAACACCATATATTTT.

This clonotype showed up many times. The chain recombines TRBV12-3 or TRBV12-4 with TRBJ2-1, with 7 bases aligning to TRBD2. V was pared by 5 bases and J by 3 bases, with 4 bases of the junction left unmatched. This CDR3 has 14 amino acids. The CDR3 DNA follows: TGTGCCAGCAGTCGAGCGGGAATCTACAATGAGCAGTTCTTC. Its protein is CASSRAGIYNEQFF.

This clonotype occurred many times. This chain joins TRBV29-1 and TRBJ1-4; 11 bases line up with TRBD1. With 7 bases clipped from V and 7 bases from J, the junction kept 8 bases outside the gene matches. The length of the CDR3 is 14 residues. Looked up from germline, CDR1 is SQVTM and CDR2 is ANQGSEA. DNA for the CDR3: TGCAGCGCTGGGACAGGGGGAAGTGGTGAAAAACTGTTTTTT. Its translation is CSAGTGGSGEKLFF.

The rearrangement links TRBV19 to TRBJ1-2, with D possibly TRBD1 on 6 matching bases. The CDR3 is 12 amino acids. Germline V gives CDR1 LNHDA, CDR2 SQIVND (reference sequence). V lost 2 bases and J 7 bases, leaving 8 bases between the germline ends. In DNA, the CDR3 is TGTGCCAGTAGTATAACAGGGAGTGGCTACACCTTC. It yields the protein CASSITGSGYTF.

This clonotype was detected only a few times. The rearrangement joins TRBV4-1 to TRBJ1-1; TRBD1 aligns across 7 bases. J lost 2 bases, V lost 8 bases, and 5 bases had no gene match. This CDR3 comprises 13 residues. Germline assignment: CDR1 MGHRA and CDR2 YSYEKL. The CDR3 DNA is TGCGCCAGCCACGGGACAGCTAACACTGAAGCTTTCTTT. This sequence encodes CASHGTANTEAFF.

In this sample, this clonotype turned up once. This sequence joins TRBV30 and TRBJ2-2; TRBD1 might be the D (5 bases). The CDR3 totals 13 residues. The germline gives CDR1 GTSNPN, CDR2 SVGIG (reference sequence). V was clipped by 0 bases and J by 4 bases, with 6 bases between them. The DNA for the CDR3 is TGTGCCTGGAGTGTGGGGCCCACCGGGGAGCTGTTTTTT. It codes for CAWSVGPTGELFF.

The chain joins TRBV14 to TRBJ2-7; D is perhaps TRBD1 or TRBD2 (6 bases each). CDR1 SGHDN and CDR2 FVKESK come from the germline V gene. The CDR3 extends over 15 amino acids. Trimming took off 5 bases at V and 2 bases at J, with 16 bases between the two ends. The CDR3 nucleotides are TGTGCCAGCAGCGTCAGGGGAGGTAGGACCTACGAGCAGTACTTC. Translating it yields CASSVRGGRTYEQYF.

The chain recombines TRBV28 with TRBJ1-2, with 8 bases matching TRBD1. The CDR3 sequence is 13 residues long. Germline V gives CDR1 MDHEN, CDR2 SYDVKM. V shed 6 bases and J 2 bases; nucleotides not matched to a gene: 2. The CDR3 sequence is CASRDRDNYGYTF. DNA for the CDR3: TGTGCCAGCAGGGACAGGGACAACTATGGCTACACCTTC.

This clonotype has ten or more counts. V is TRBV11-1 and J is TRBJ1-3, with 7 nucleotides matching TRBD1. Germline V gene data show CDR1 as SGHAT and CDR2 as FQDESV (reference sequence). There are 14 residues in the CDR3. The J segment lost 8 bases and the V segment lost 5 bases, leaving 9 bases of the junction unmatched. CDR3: CASSPSDRMHTIYF. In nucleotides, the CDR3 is TGTGCCAGCAGCCCATCGGACAGGATGCACACCATATATTTT.